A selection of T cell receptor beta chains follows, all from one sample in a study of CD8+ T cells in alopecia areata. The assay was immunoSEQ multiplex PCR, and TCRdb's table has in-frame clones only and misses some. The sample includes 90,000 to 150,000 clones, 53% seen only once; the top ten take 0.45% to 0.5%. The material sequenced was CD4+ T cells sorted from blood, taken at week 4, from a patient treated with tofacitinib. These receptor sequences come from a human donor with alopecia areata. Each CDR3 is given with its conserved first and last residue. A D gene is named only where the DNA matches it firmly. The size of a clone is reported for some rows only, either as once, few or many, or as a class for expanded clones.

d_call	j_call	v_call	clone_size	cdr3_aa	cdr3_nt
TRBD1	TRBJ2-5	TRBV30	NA	CAWSVQTGGQETQYF	TGTGCCTGGAGTGTTCAGACAGGGGGCCAAGAGACCCAGTACTTC
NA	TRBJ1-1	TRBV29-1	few	CSVHRTLNTEAFF	TGCAGCGTTCACAGAACTTTGAACACTGAAGCTTTCTTT
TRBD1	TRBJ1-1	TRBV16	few	CASSQLGQGDTEAFF	TGTGCCAGCAGCCAATTAGGGCAGGGGGACACTGAAGCTTTCTTT
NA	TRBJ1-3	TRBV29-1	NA	CSVGIGDSVSGSTIYF	TGCAGCGTTGGCATAGGGGACTCCGTCTCTGGAAGCACCATATATTTT
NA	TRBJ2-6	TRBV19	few	CASSEGAGANVLTF	TGTGCCAGTAGCGAAGGGGCTGGGGCCAACGTCCTGACTTTC
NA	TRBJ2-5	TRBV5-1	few	CASSLLAAQETQYF	TGCGCCAGCAGCTTGCTGGCGGCTCAAGAGACCCAGTACTTC
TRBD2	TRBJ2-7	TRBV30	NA	CAWSVKQAGGRSYEQYF	TGTGCCTGGAGTGTAAAACAAGCGGGGGGGCGCTCCTACGAGCAGTACTTC
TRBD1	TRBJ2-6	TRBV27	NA	CASSPSGQGAKGANVLTF	TGTGCCAGCAGCCCGTCGGGACAGGGGGCGAAAGGGGCCAACGTCCTGACTTTC
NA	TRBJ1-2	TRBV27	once	CASSPPRDSLFYGYTF	TGTGCCAGCAGTCCTCCCCGTGACAGCTTATTCTATGGCTACACCTTC
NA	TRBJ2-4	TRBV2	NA	CASRPGLAKNIQYF	TGTGCCAGCAGACCCGGGCTAGCCAAAAACATTCAGTACTTC
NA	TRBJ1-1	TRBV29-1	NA	CSVRRMNTEAFF	TGCAGCGTCCGCCGGATGAACACTGAAGCTTTCTTT
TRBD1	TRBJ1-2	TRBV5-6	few	CASSSDPTGPFGYTF	TGTGCCAGCAGCTCTGACCCGACAGGGCCATTTGGCTACACCTTC
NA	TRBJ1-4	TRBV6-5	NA	CATGRINEKLFF	TGTGCCACAGGACGGATCAATGAAAAACTGTTTTTT
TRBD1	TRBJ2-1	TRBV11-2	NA	CASSGHRGPFF	TGTGCCAGCAGCGGACACAGGGGGCCTTTCTTC
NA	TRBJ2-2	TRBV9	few	CASSVAHWTGELFF	TGTGCCAGCAGCGTAGCTCACTGGACCGGGGAGCTGTTTTTT
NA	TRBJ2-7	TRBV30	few	CAWNPGIPSYEQYF	TGTGCCTGGAACCCTGGGATTCCCTCCTACGAGCAGTACTTC
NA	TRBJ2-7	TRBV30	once	CAWSERLAGASSYEQYF	TGTGCCTGGAGTGAAAGACTAGCAGGGGCCTCGTCCTACGAGCAGTACTTC
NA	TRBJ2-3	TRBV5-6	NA	CASSRTDTQYF	TGTGCCAGCAGCCGCACAGATACGCAGTATTTT
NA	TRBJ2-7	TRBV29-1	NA	CSAANWGEQYF	TGCAGCGCGGCGAACTGGGGCGAGCAGTACTTC
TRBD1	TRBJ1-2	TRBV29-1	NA	CSVADRGDYGYTF	TGCAGCGTAGCAGACAGGGGTGACTATGGCTACACCTTC
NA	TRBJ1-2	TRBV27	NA	CASSSWDNYGYTF	TGTGCCAGCAGTTCCTGGGACAACTATGGCTACACCTTC
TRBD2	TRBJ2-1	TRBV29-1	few	CSVGGGYNEQFF	TGCAGCGTTGGCGGGGGGTACAATGAGCAGTTCTTC
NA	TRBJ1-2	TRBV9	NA	CASSVSGAVGGYTF	TGTGCCAGCAGCGTAAGCGGGGCGGTGGGTGGCTACACCTTC
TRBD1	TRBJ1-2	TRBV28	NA	CASSTTGGNGYTF	TGTGCCAGCAGCACGACAGGGGGCAATGGCTACACCTTC
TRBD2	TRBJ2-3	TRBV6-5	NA	CASSYMAGADTQYF	TGTGCCAGCAGTTACATGGCGGGAGCAGATACGCAGTATTTT
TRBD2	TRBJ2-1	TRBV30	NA	CAWNVLAGGPSEQFF	TGTGCCTGGAACGTTTTAGCGGGAGGGCCTAGTGAGCAGTTCTTC
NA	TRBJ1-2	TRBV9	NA	CASSAATAAGYTF	TGTGCCAGCAGCGCTGCGACAGCGGCCGGCTACACCTTC
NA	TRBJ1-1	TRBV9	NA	CASSAGGPFRRPEAFF	TGTGCCAGCAGCGCAGGAGGCCCATTCCGTCGTCCTGAAGCTTTCTTT
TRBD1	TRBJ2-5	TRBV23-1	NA	CASKGADRGGETQYF	TGCGCCAGCAAGGGGGCAGACAGGGGCGGGGAGACCCAGTACTTC